This T cell receptor beta chain was observed in a study of PD-1 blockade in classical Hodgkin lymphoma. Study in general: Nivolumab was given intravenously to patients at 3 mg/kg every 2 weeks. General observations from the study: Compared with healthy donors, newly diagnosed patients reportedly showed lower baseline TCR diversity. Whoever responded completely had baseline diversity much like that seen in newly diagnosed patients. By C4D1 there was a significant rise in CD4+ TCR diversity but not in CD8+ TCR diversity.

The table lists this clone with a few counts. Its target is not known. Described time point: cycle 4 day 1 (C4D1), after more than five weeks of nivolumab. Every patient was affected by relapse after autologous stem cell transplantation, while exposure to brentuximab vedotin was not uniform. The table came from immunoSEQ multiplex PCR; TCRdb's copy has only in-frame clones and leaves some out. In the table there are 41,000 or so clones, around 69% of which are singletons. Sequenced here: peripheral blood mononuclear cells (PBMCs), sampled before the fourth cycle of nivolumab. This clonotype was obtained from a human donor with classical Hodgkin lymphoma.

The CDR3 DNA follows: TGTGCCAGCAGCCAAGATACGGGAGGGTTCACTGAAGCTTTCTTT. Its translation: CASSQDTGGFTEAFF. This sequence joins TRBV14 and TRBJ1-1; D is uncertain. Trimming left V 0 bases short and J 4 bases short, with 12 bases between. Germline V CDR1 and CDR2: SGHDN, FVKESK. The CDR3 totals 15 residues.